This paragraph covers one T cell receptor (beta chain) sequence. This entry is derived from a study of blood T cells in healthy people across ages. A second PCR of about 7 to 11 cycles used a sample-barcoded 5' primer and a J-beta primer mix. TCRdb re-called the 5' RACE reads with MiXCR, one entry per CDR3 protein. This table has around 1,900,000 distinct CDR3 sequences, about two fifths appearing once. The CDR3 loop spans 15 amino acids. The germline V gene encodes CDR1 DFQATT and CDR2 SNEGSKA (reference sequence). The ends were cut back, 0 bases at V and 2 bases at J, with 10 bases in the middle. This TCR derives from a human donor in good health. The V and J genes are TRBV20-1 and TRBJ2-2; weak D call: TRBD1 (5 bases). The sequencing sample was made of blood. CDR3 nucleotides: TGCAGTGCTAGAGACAGGGTGAGAAACACCGGGGAGCTGTTTTTT. Its protein product is CSARDRVRNTGELFF.